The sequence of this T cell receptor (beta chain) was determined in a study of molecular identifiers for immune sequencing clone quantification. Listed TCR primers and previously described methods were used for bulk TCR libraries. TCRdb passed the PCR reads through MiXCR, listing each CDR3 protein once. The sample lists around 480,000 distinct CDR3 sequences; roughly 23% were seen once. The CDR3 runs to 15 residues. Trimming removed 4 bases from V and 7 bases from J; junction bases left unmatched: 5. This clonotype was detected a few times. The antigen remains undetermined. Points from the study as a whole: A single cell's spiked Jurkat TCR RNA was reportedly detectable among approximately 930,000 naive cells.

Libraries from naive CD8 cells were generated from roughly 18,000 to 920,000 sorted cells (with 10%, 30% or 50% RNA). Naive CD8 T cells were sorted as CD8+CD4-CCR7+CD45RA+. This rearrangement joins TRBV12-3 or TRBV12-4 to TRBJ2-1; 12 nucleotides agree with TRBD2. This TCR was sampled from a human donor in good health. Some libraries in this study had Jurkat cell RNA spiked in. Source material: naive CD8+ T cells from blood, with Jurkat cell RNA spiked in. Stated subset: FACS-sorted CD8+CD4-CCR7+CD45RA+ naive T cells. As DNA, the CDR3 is TGTGCCAGCAGTTCAGGACTAGCGGGATCTAATGAGCAGTTCTTC. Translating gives CASSSGLAGSNEQFF.